The T cell receptor (beta chain) described here comes from a study of graft-versus-host responses after intestinal transplantation. Germline loops: CDR1 MGHRA, CDR2 YSYEKL. V dropped 3 bases and J dropped 2 bases, with 8 bases sitting between them. The CDR3 runs to 13 residues. Clones were read by immunoSEQ multiplex PCR, and TCRdb kept only the in-frame ones, dropping some. Of over 60,000 clones listed, just under 95% were seen once; the top ten hold around 7%. Sequencing used bone marrow, obtained 700 to 850 days after intestinal transplantation. This receptor was obtained from a human patient who received an intestinal transplant, so some T cells may come from the graft donor. V is TRBV4-1 and J is TRBJ2-7; tentatively, D is TRBD1 (5 bases). In nucleotides, the CDR3 is TGCGCCAGCAGCCACCCGGACACCTACGAGCAGTACTTC. Residues: CASSHPDTYEQYF.